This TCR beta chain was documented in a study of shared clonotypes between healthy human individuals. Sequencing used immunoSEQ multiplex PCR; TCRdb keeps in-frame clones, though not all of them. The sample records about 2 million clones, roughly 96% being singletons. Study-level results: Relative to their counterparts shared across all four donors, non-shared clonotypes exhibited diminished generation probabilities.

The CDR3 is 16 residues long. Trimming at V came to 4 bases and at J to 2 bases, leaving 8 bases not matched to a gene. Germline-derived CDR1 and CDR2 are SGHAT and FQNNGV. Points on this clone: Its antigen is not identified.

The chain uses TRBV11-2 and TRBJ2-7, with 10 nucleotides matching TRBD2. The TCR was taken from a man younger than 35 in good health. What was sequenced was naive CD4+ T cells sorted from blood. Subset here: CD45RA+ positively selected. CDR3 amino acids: CASSSRPGLATYEQYF. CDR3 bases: TGTGCCAGCAGCTCGCGTCCGGGACTAGCGACCTACGAGCAGTACTTC.